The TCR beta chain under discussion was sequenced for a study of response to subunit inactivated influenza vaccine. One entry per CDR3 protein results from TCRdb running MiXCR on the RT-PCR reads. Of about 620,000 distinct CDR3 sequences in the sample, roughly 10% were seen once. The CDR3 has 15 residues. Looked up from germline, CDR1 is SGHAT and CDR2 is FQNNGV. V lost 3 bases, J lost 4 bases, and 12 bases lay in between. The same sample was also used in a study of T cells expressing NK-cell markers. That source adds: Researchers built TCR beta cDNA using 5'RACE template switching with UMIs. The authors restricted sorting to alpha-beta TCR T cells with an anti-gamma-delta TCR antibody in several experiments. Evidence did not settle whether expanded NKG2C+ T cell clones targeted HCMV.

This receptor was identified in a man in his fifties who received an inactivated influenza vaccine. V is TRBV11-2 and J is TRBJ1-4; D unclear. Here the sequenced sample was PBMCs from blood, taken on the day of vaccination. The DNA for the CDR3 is TGTGCCAGCAGCTTGTTACAAGGGTTTAATGAAAAACTGTTTTTT. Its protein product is CASSLLQGFNEKLFF.